The T cell receptor (beta chain) under discussion was sequenced for a study of OX40 agonist ivuxolimab in advanced cancers. Some background on the complete study: Ivuxolimab was an agonistic, fully human IgG2 monoclonal antibody directed against OX40 (CD134), a costimulatory receptor. The paper reports the monotherapy dose-escalation portion (N of about 47 patients) of the phase I ivuxolimab trial. Of the approximately 50 dose-escalation patients, hepatocellular carcinoma was present in approximately 20, melanoma in around 15, renal cell carcinoma in 9 and head and neck cancer in 9. In the dose-escalation cohort, 70% to 85% of patients were male, and the mean age was approximately 55 years, with a range of roughly 23 to 85. Partial responses occurred in three dose-escalation patients, of whom one had hepatocellular carcinoma and two had cutaneous melanoma. Prior anti-PD-1, anti-PD-L1 or anti-CTLA-4 therapy was permitted, and 40% of dose-escalation patients had received checkpoint inhibitors. Intravenous ivuxolimab was administered to patients every 2 weeks at six dose levels: 0.01, 0.1, 0.3, 1.5, 3 and 10 mg/kg. Peripheral TCRbeta sequencing aimed to test whether ivuxolimab altered TCR sequence diversity and caused clonal T-cell expansion. Study-wide findings and limitations: On average, CD8+ T cells showed more expanded clones than CD4+ T cells after ivuxolimab. In partial responders in the 0.1-3.0 mg/kg groups, normalized peripheral clonal expansion was found to be among the lowest, especially among CD8+ T cells. Low levels of normalized T-cell clonal expansion were also shown by some nonresponding patients. Antigen specificity was not determined for the clonally expanded peripheral T cells. Clonal expansion of both CD4+ and CD8+ blood T cells was observed from baseline to week 6 at doses 0.1 to 3.0 mg/kg.

For sequencing of the TCRbeta CDR3 region, genomic DNA was extracted from the sorted cells. The immunoSEQ Assay was used to sequence the TCRbeta CDR3 regions. Held by TCRdb, this immuneACCESS table contains in-frame sequences only and omits some clones. Under half of the omission traces to an unresolved V gene where checked; the cause of the rest is unknown. This sample gives fewer than 12,000 clones in total; roughly 78% of them show up just once. Roughly a fifth of the sample comes from the top ten. The trial excluded patients who had a history of autoimmune disease or were on systemic immunosuppression. Peripheral blood for TCR sequencing was collected from all dose cohorts at baseline, on cycle 4 day 1, and on cycle 7 day 1. Samples came from an open-label, multicenter, first-in-human phase I dose-escalation trial of ivuxolimab. Adults with locally advanced or metastatic melanoma, renal cell, hepatocellular, or head and neck squamous cell carcinoma were enrolled in the trial. CD4+ and CD8+ T cells were sorted separately from peripheral blood before TCR sequencing.

For this clone: The antigen it recognizes is unknown. No base qualities exist here, and no much larger clone lies one base off it.

The material was CD4+ or CD8+ T cells sorted from blood, obtained in a trial of the OX40 agonist ivuxolimab. This TCR was recovered from an adult with an advanced solid tumor such as melanoma, head and neck, liver or kidney cancer.

The CDR3 is CASSQESGMYTGELFF. The nucleotides read TGCGCCAGCAGCCAAGAAAGCGGGATGTACACCGGGGAGCTGTTTTTT. The sequence joins TRBV4-3 to TRBJ2-2, with 7 bases matching TRBD2. CDR1 and CDR2 (LGHNA, YSLEER) derive from the germline V gene. V lost 0 bases and J lost 3 bases, and the count of bases not matched to a germline gene is 4. Reading from cysteine to phenylalanine, the CDR3 counts 16 amino acids. This entry keeps only the CDR3 DNA: 48 bases, framed from base 1.